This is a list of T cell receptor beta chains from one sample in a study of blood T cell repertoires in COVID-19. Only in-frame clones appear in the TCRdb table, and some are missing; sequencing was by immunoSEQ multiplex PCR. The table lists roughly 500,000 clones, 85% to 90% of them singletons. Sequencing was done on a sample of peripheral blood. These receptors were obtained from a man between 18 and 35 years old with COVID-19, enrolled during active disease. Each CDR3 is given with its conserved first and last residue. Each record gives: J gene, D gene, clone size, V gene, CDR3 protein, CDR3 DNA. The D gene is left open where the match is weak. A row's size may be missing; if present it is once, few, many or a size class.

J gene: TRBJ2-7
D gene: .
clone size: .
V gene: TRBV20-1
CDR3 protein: CSASPPGFNEQYF
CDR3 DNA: TGCAGTGCTAGTCCTCCGGGGTTCAACGAGCAGTACTTC

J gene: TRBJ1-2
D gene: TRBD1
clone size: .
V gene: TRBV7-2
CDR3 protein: CASSLEGRGLLGYTF
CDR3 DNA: TGTGCCAGCAGCTTAGAAGGCAGGGGGCTGCTTGGCTACACCTTC

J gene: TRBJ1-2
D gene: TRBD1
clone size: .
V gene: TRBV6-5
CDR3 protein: CASSYRQGGGYTF
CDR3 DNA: TGTGCCAGCAGTTACAGACAGGGGGGCGGCTACACCTTC

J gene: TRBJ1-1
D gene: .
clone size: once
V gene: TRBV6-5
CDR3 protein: CASQAQGFTEAFF
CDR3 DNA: TGTGCCTCTCAGGCACAGGGTTTTACTGAAGCTTTCTTT

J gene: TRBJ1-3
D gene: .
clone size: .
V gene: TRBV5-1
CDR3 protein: CASRTEAGNTIYF
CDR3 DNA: TGCGCCAGCAGAACAGAAGCTGGAAACACCATATATTTT

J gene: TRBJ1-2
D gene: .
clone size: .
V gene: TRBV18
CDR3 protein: CASSPGPYDYTF
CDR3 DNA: TGTGCCAGCTCACCAGGGCCATACGACTACACCTTC

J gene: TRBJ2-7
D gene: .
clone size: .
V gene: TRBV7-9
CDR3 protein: CASSLDPREQYF
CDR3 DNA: TGTGCCAGCAGCTTAGACCCTAGGGAGCAGTACTTC

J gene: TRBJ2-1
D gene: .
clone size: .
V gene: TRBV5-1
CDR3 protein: CASSGVQGYNEQFF
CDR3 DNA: TGCGCCAGCAGCGGGGTACAGGGATACAATGAGCAGTTCTTC

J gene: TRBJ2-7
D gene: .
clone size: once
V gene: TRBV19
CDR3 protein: CASSRDWSSYEQYF
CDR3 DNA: TGTGCCAGTAGCCGAGACTGGAGCTCCTACGAGCAGTACTTC

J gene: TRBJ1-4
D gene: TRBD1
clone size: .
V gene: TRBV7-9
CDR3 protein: CASSLQGAGEKLFF
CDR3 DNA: TGTGCCAGCAGTTTACAGGGGGCAGGTGAAAAACTGTTTTTT

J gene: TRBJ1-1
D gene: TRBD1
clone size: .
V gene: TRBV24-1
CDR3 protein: CATSDRGQGDTEAFF
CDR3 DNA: TGTGCCACCAGTGACCGGGGACAGGGAGACACTGAAGCTTTCTTT

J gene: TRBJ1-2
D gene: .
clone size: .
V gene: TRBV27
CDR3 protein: CASSRELTGTYGYTF
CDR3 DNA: TGTGCCAGCAGTCGCGAACTCACAGGGACCTATGGCTACACCTTC

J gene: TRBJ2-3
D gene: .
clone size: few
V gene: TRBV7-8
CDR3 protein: CASSLDVGRGPRDTQYF
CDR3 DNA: TGTGCCAGCAGCTTAGACGTTGGCAGGGGACCTCGGGATACGCAGTATTTT

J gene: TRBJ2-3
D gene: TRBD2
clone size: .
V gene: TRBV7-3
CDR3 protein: CASSLAGTSADTQYF
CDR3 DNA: TGTGCCAGCAGCTTAGCCGGGACTAGTGCTGATACGCAGTATTTT

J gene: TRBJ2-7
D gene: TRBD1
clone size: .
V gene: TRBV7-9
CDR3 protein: CASSLGPGGREQYF
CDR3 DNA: TGTGCCAGCAGCTTAGGTCCAGGGGGTAGGGAGCAGTACTTC

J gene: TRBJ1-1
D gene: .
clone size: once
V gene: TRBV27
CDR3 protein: CASSFEGRTEAFF
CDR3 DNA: TGTGCCAGCAGTTTTGAGGGGAGGACTGAAGCTTTCTTT

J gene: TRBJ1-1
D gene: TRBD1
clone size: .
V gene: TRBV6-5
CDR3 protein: CASRGPGQGAGEAFF
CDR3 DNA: TGTGCCAGCAGGGGACCGGGACAGGGGGCGGGTGAAGCTTTCTTT

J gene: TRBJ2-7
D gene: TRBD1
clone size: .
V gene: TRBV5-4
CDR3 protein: CASSLVPGQGKGEQYF
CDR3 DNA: TGTGCCAGCAGCTTGGTTCCGGGACAGGGGAAAGGCGAGCAGTACTTC

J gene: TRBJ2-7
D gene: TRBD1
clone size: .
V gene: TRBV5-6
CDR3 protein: CASSPRQGWFHEQYF
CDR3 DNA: TGTGCCAGCAGCCCTCGACAGGGTTGGTTCCACGAGCAGTACTTC

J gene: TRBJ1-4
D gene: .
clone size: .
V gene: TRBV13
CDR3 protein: CASSLGKGQLNEKLFF
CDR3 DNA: TGTGCCAGCAGCTTAGGTAAAGGACAGCTTAACGAAAAACTGTTTTTT

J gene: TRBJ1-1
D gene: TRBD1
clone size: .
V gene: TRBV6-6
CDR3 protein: CASSSGQGARNTEAFF
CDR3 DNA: TGTGCCAGCAGTTCGGGACAGGGGGCGAGGAACACTGAAGCTTTCTTT

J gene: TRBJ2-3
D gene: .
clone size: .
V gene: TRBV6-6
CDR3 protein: CASSYSDRLRADTQYF
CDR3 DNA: TGTGCCAGCAGTTACTCCGACAGGCTGAGGGCTGATACGCAGTATTTT

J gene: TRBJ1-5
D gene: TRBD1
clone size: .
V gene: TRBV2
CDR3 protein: CASSRRDRGQPQHF
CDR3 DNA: TGTGCCAGCAGTCGCCGGGACAGGGGTCAGCCCCAGCATTTT

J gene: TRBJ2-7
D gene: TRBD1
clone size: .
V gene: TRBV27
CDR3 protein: CASSQRGLHEQYF
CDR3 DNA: TGTGCCAGCAGCCAAAGGGGGCTCCACGAGCAGTACTTC

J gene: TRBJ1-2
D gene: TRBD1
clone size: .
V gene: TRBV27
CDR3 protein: CASSSQGAGGYTF
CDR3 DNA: TGTGCCAGCAGTTCACAGGGGGCAGGGGGCTACACCTTC

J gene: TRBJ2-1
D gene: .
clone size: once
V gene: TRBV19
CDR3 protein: CASRLNPGGTYNEQFF
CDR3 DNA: TGTGCCAGTAGGCTAAACCCCGGCGGAACCTACAATGAGCAGTTCTTC

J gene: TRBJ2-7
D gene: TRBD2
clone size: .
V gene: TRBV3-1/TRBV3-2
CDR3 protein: CASSQVPGGSSYEQYF
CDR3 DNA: TGTGCCAGCAGCCAAGTCCCGGGGGGGAGCTCCTACGAGCAGTACTTC

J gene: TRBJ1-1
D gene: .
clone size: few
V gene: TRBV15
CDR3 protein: CATSSEGTVGMNTEAFF
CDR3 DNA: TGTGCCACCAGCAGCGAGGGAACAGTCGGGATGAACACTGAAGCTTTCTTT

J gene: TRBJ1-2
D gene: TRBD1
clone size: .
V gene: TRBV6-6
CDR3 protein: CASSYGTGFNYGYTF
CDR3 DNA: TGTGCCAGCAGTTACGGGACAGGGTTTAACTATGGCTACACCTTC

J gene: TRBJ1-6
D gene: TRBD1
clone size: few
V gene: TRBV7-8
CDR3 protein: CASSLDRGNSPLHF
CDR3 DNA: TGTGCCAGCAGCTTAGACAGGGGCAATTCACCCCTCCACTTT

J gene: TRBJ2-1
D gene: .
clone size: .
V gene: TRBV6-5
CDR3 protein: CATNRLFSSYNEQFF
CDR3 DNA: TGTGCCACCAACCGACTCTTCAGCTCCTACAATGAGCAGTTCTTC

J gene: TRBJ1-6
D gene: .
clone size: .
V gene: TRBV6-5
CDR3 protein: CASSREGGWAPLHF
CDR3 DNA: TGTGCCAGCAGTCGGGAAGGAGGGTGGGCACCCCTCCACTTT

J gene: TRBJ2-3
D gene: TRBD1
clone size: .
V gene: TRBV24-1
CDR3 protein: CATSETQGNTDTQYF
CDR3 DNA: TGTGCCACCAGTGAAACACAGGGGAACACAGATACGCAGTATTTT

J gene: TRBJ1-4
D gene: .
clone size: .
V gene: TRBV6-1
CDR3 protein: CASSEAGRVIVLANEKLFF
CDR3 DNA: TGTGCCAGCAGTGAAGCTGGTCGCGTCATTGTTTTGGCTAATGAAAAACTGTTTTTT

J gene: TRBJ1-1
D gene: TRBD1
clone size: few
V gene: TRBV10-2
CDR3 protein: CASSEWKGQGAFF
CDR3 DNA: TGCGCCAGCAGTGAGTGGAAAGGACAGGGGGCTTTCTTT

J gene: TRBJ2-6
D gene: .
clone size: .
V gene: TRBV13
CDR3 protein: CASSVDFSSGANVLTF
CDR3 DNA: TGTGCCAGCAGCGTGGACTTTAGCTCTGGGGCCAACGTCCTGACTTTC

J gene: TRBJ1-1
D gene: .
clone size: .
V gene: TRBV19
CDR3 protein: CASRGGQKNTEAFF
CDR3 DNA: TGTGCCAGCAGGGGCGGACAGAAGAACACTGAAGCTTTCTTT

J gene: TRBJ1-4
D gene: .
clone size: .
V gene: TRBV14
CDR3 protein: CASSQDFHRELFF
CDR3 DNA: TGTGCCAGCAGCCAAGATTTCCACAGGGAACTGTTTTTT

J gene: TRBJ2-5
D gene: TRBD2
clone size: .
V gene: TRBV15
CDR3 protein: CATSTLGREGETQYF
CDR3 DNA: TGTGCCACCAGCACGCTCGGGAGGGAGGGAGAGACCCAGTACTTC

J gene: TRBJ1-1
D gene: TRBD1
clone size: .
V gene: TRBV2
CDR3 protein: CASSEDRGITEAFF
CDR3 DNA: TGTGCCAGCAGTGAGGACAGGGGGATCACTGAAGCTTTCTTT

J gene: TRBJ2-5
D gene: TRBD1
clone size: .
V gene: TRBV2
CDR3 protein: CGGTGATQETKYF
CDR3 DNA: TGTGGGGGGACAGGGGCCACCCAAGAGACTAAGTACTTC

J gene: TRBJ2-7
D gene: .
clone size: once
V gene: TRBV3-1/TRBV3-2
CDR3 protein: CASSQDQGGPYEQYF
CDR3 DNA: TGTGCCAGCAGCCAAGATCAAGGGGGACCCTACGAGCAGTACTTC

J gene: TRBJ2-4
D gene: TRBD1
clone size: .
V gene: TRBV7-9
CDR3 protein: CASSLVWGEGQGENIQYF
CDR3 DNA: TGTGCCAGCAGCTTAGTTTGGGGCGAGGGACAGGGAGAAAACATTCAGTACTTC

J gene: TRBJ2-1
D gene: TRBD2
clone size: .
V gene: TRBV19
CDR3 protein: CASSITSGGGGNEQFF
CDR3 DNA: TGTGCCAGTAGTATAACTAGCGGGGGAGGAGGCAATGAGCAGTTCTTC

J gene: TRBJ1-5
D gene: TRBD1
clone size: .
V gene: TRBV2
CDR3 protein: CASSEDRGQPQHF
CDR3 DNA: TGTGCCAGCAGTGAAGACAGGGGCCAGCCCCAGCATTTT

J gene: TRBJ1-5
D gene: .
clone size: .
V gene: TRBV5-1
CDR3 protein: CASSPGQNSNQPQHF
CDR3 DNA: TGCGCCAGCAGCCCCGGACAGAATAGCAATCAGCCCCAGCATTTT

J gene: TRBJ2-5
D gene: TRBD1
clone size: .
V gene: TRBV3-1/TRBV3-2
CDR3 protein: CASSQGQGQETQYF
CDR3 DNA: TGTGCCAGCAGCCAAGGACAGGGGCAAGAGACCCAGTACTTC